This T cell receptor beta chain was documented in a study of beta chain features in type 1 diabetes. General study findings and limits: Fewer junction insertions and more nucleotide deletions appeared in type 1 diabetes patients. TCRB CDR3s from Type 1 diabetes patients were moderately but significantly shorter in all four CD4+ subsets. PCR might show a preference for shorter templates, equally across patients and controls.

The sample holds a few counts of this clone. Its antigen is unknown. As every portion of the isolated RNA was reverse transcribed, the sequencing read expressed TCRB transcripts. Assay: immunoSEQ multiplex PCR; the TCRdb copy retains only in-frame clones and omits some. This table has around 600,000 clones, roughly 12% appearing once. Germline lookup yields CDR1 LGHNA and CDR2 YNFKEQ. V was cut by 4 bases and J by 4 bases, with 13 bases left in between. The CDR3 sequence is 14 residues long. This chain links TRBV4-2 with TRBJ1-2; no reliable D call. The receptor's source is a young man with type 1 diabetes. Sequenced input: naive CD4+ T cells from blood. CDR3 bases: TGTGCCAGCAGCCGCGAGAGGGAGTCCTATGGCTACACCTTC. Translation gives CASSRERESYGYTF.